This TCR beta chain stems from a study of radiotherapy plus CTLA-4 blockade in lung cancer. Focal radiation was given together with CTLA-4 blockade (ipilimumab) to patients with chemo-refractory metastatic non-small-cell lung cancer. Looked up from germline, CDR1 is SGHNT and CDR2 is YYREEE (reference sequence). Between the trimmed V and J ends, which lost 4 bases and 0 bases, there was a span of 9 bases. The CDR3 loop spans 14 amino acids. Assay used: immunoSEQ multiplex PCR; TCRdb lists only in-frame clones, some missing. Among roughly 51,000 clones listed, 86% were seen once. Specimen: peripheral blood, collected from a patient treated with radiotherapy plus ipilimumab. The J gene is TRBJ2-3, the V gene TRBV5-4, with no clear D. The sequence was collected from a human donor with non-small cell lung cancer that progressed on radiotherapy plus ipilimumab. Some clones in this sample may be carry-over from other donors' samples. CDR3 sequence: CASSLYGSTDTQYF. CDR3 DNA sequence: TGTGCCAGCAGCCTCTACGGGAGCACAGATACGCAGTATTTT.